These 17 T cell receptor beta chains were all obtained from the same sample, sequenced in a study of shared clonotypes between healthy human individuals. Some clones are missing from TCRdb's copy, which holds only in-frame ones; the method was immunoSEQ multiplex PCR. The sample has over 2,000,000 clones, about 93% seen once. Naive CD8 cells lacked CD45RO and underwent positive selection for CCR7, leaving out terminally differentiated effector memory CD45RA+ cells. Sequenced input: naive CD8+ T cells from PBMCs. The receptors come from a man aged 18 to 30 in good health. Some clones in this sample may be carry-over from other donors' samples.

This chain connects TRBV28 to TRBJ2-2, with D unresolved. The V gene lost 7 bases and the J gene lost 6 bases, with 9 bases spanning the gap. The CDR3 spans 12 residues. Per the germline V gene, CDR1 is MDHEN and CDR2 is SYDVKM. CDR3 protein: CASTLDPGELFF. CDR3 in DNA: TGTGCCAGCACCTTAGACCCCGGGGAGCTGTTTTTT.

The rearrangement links TRBV7-9 to TRBJ1-1; tentatively, D is TRBD1 (6 bases). Germline lookup yields CDR1 SEHNR and CDR2 FQNEAQ (reference sequence). The CDR3 consists of 16 residues. Trimming stripped 1 base from V and 5 bases from J, with 17 bases between. In nucleotides, the CDR3 is TGTGCCAGCAGCTTAGTGGGGGCCCTCTTGGGGACTGAAGCTTTCTTT. Its translation is CASSLVGALLGTEAFF.

This clone was observed once. The chain uses TRBV29-1 and TRBJ2-1, with 9 bases aligning to TRBD1. The CDR3 is 14 residues long. V trimming: 6 bases; J trimming: 0 bases; junction bases outside the gene matches: 3. Looked up from germline, CDR1 is SQVTM and CDR2 is ANQGSEA. CDR3: CSVTGGASYNEQFF. The CDR3 DNA sequence: TGCAGCGTCACAGGGGGCGCCTCCTACAATGAGCAGTTCTTC.

The V and J genes are TRBV6-6 and TRBJ1-4; no firm D call. The CDR3 extends over 14 amino acids. V lost 2 bases and J 8 bases, leaving 12 bases between the germline ends. The germline V gene has CDR1 MNHNY and CDR2 SVGAGI (reference sequence). The CDR3 loop reads CASSYLQSLEKLFF. The CDR3 region has the DNA TGTGCCAGCAGTTACCTACAGTCTCTGGAAAAACTGTTTTTT.

This chain links TRBV9 with TRBJ2-1, with 10 nucleotides matching TRBD1. The CDR3 loop spans 14 amino acids. Germline assignment: CDR1 SGDLS and CDR2 YYNGEE. The V segment lost 2 bases and the J segment 8 bases; nucleotides outside the gene matches: 4. CDR3 amino acids: CASSVSTGGYEQFF. The CDR3 DNA sequence: TGTGCCAGCAGCGTTTCGACAGGGGGCTATGAGCAGTTCTTC. Looking up the rest from reference TRBV9 and TRBJ2-1 gives the full variable domain: DSGVTQTPKHLITATGQRVTLRCSPRSGDLSVYWYQQSLDQGLQFLIQYYNGEERAKGNILERFSAQQFPDLHSELNLSSLELGDSALYFCASSVSTGGYEQFFGPGTRLTVL.

The table lists this clone with a count of one. The genes are TRBV5-5 and TRBJ1-2; 12 nucleotides line up with TRBD1. Unmatched junction bases numbered 4, after V lost 3 bases and J lost 4 bases. The germline V gene has CDR1 SGHKS and CDR2 YYEKEE (reference sequence). CDR3 length: 15 residues. The CDR3 DNA sequence: TGTGCCAGCAGCTGGGGACAGGGGGCTGGCTATGGCTACACCTTC. As protein: CASSWGQGAGYGYTF.

The chain joins TRBV19 to TRBJ2-1; D is ambiguous. The CDR3 runs 16 residues. V lost 7 bases, J lost 4 bases, and 20 bases lay in between. In germline, CDR1 is LNHDA, CDR2 SQIVND (reference sequence). CDR3 residues: CASNREAPSTYNEQFF. In nucleotides, the CDR3 is TGTGCCAGTAATAGGGAAGCCCCCAGCACGTACAATGAGCAGTTCTTC.

The V gene is TRBV19, the J gene TRBJ2-1; maybe TRBD2 (6 bases). The CDR3 extends over 15 amino acids. Germline CDR1 is LNHDA and CDR2 is SQIVND (reference sequence). V was clipped by 7 bases and J by 10 bases, with 23 bases between them. This chain's CDR3 is CASNQMRGGFNEQFF. The CDR3, as DNA: TGTGCCAGTAACCAAATGAGGGGAGGCTTTAACGAGCAGTTCTTC.

J is TRBJ2-2 and V is TRBV10-2; D not certain. Trimming cost V 1 base and J 5 bases, with 2 bases left between them. The CDR3 is 12 amino acids. The germline V gene has CDR1 WSHSY and CDR2 SAAADI. The CDR3 is CASSEWTGELFF. CDR3 sequence (DNA): TGCGCCAGCAGTGAGTGGACCGGGGAGCTGTTTTTT.

This clone was observed a single time. The V call is TRBV7-9, the J call TRBJ2-3; 10 nucleotides match TRBD2. CDR3 length: 16 residues. Germline V lookup: CDR1 SEHNR, CDR2 FQNEAQ (reference sequence). V shed 5 bases, J shed 3 bases, and the junction held 8 bases outside the gene matches. The DNA for the CDR3 is TGTGCCAGCAGCGGTGGGGCTAGCGGGAGTACAGATACGCAGTATTTT. This sequence encodes CASSGGASGSTDTQYF.

The genes are TRBV11-2 and TRBJ2-7; maybe TRBD1 (6 bases). The germline V gene has CDR1 SGHAT and CDR2 FQNNGV. Trimming removed 5 bases from V and 2 bases from J, with 13 bases in between. This CDR3 has 14 amino acids. This CDR3 is CASSHRDTTYEQYF. Here the CDR3 DNA reads TGTGCCAGCAGCCACCGGGACACCACCTACGAGCAGTACTTC.

The sample holds one count of this clone. The V gene is TRBV5-6, the J gene TRBJ1-2; no firm D call. Trimming removed 0 bases at V and 4 bases at J, with 10 bases between. The germline V gene has CDR1 SGHDT and CDR2 YYEEEE. The CDR3 is 14 amino acids. The CDR3 nucleotides are TGTGCCAGCAGCTTGGGTAGCGGAGCCTATGGCTACACCTTC. Its translation is CASSLGSGAYGYTF.

With respect to this clone: The same CDR3 can be traced to other DNA sequences in this sample. The J gene is TRBJ2-1, the V gene TRBV7-9; D is unclear. Trimming took 0 bases from V and 4 from J, leaving 7 bases between them. The CDR3 runs to 14 residues. Germline V CDR1 and CDR2: SEHNR, FQNEAQ (reference sequence). Here the CDR3 reads CASSLAPGYNEQFF. The CDR3 coding sequence is TGTGCCAGCAGCTTAGCGCCGGGTTACAATGAGCAGTTCTTC.

The rearrangement links TRBV9 to TRBJ2-1; maybe TRBD1 (5 bases). Germline V gives CDR1 SGDLS, CDR2 YYNGEE. Between the trimmed V and J ends, which lost 3 bases and 6 bases, there was a span of 13 bases. The CDR3 spans 14 residues. This chain's CDR3 is CASSAKSGRNEQFF. The CDR3 nucleotides are TGTGCCAGCAGCGCCAAGTCAGGGCGCAATGAGCAGTTCTTC. Full variable domain (rest looked up from reference TRBV9 and TRBJ2-1): DSGVTQTPKHLITATGQRVTLRCSPRSGDLSVYWYQQSLDQGLQFLIQYYNGEERAKGNILERFSAQQFPDLHSELNLSSLELGDSALYFCASSAKSGRNEQFFGPGTRLTVL.

J is TRBJ1-6 and V is TRBV28; TRBD1 matches 7 bases. The ends lost 3 bases at V and 0 bases at J; junction bases unmatched: 2. This CDR3 region has 16 residues. The germline gives CDR1 MDHEN, CDR2 SYDVKM. CDR3 amino acids: CASSFTGVSYNSPLHF. DNA of the CDR3: TGTGCCAGCAGTTTCACAGGGGTCTCCTATAATTCACCCCTCCACTTT.

The rearrangement joins TRBV6-1 to TRBJ1-4, with D maybe TRBD1 (6 bases). This CDR3 is built from 15 residues. Germline CDR1 MNHNS, CDR2 SASEGT. V was trimmed by 5 bases and J by 0 bases, leaving 10 bases between them. The CDR3: CASSQAGATNEKLFF. DNA of the CDR3: TGTGCCAGCAGTCAGGCAGGGGCAACTAATGAAAAACTGTTTTTT.

The V and J genes are TRBV27 and TRBJ2-1, with 9 nucleotides matching TRBD2. The CDR3 covers 16 residues. V lost 0 bases to trimming and J lost 6 bases; unmatched junction nucleotides: 6. In germline, CDR1 is MNHEY, CDR2 SMNVEV (reference sequence). CDR3 nucleotide sequence: TGTGCCAGCAGTTTATCTAGCGGGAGTGGATCCAATGAGCAGTTCTTC. This encodes CASSLSSGSGSNEQFF.